The text below deals with one T cell receptor beta chain. Repertoires were generated with immunoSEQ multiplex PCR, while TCRdb's copy carries only in-frame clones and drops some. This table has 55,000 or so clones, roughly four fifths appearing once. Germline assignment: CDR1 SGHRS and CDR2 YFSETQ. With 4 bases clipped from V and 3 bases from J, the junction kept 9 bases outside the gene matches. This CDR3 has 16 amino acids. The entry originates in a study of blood T cell repertoires in COVID-19. Study as a whole: Donors in the United States, Italy and Spain gave samples during acute or convalescent COVID-19. T cells, B-cell-depleted T cells, or PBMCs supplied cDNA or gDNA.

The genes are TRBV5-1 and TRBJ2-7; 11 bases align to TRBD1. The receptor was isolated from a human donor in a cohort sampled during active or convalescent COVID-19. Sequencing was carried out using peripheral blood. CDR3 coding DNA: TGCGCCAGCAGCGCACTGGCCGGGACAGGGGGCTACGAGCAGTACTTC. Encoded protein: CASSALAGTGGYEQYF.